This TCR beta chain is from a study of identical twins. Points from the study as a whole: Analyses based on zero insertions could be partly confounded by invariant MAIT and iNKT cells.

Germline loops: CDR1 DFQATT, CDR2 SNEGSKA (reference sequence). This CDR3 has 15 amino acids. V was pared by 1 base and J by 7 bases, with 9 bases of the junction left unmatched. Unique molecular identifiers were present on the cDNA, which also gained a universal primer site by template switching. TCRdb ran MiXCR on the 5' RACE reads and lists one entry per CDR3 protein. Of under 800,000 distinct CDR3 sequences listed, about 20% are singletons. This clonotype was seen only a few times. Its cognate antigen is unknown. This sample was also put to use in a study of T cells expressing NK-cell markers. Turning to that study: These clonotypes also led the CD3+CD56-NKG2C+ fraction in a few donors.

The genes are TRBV20-1 and TRBJ2-1, with 8 bases lining up with TRBD1. The receptor comes from a woman younger than 35 in good health. The sample consisted of PBMCs. CDR3 in amino acids: CSARGGQGANNEQFF. The CDR3 region has the DNA TGCAGTGCTAGAGGGGGGCAGGGGGCGAATAATGAGCAGTTCTTC.